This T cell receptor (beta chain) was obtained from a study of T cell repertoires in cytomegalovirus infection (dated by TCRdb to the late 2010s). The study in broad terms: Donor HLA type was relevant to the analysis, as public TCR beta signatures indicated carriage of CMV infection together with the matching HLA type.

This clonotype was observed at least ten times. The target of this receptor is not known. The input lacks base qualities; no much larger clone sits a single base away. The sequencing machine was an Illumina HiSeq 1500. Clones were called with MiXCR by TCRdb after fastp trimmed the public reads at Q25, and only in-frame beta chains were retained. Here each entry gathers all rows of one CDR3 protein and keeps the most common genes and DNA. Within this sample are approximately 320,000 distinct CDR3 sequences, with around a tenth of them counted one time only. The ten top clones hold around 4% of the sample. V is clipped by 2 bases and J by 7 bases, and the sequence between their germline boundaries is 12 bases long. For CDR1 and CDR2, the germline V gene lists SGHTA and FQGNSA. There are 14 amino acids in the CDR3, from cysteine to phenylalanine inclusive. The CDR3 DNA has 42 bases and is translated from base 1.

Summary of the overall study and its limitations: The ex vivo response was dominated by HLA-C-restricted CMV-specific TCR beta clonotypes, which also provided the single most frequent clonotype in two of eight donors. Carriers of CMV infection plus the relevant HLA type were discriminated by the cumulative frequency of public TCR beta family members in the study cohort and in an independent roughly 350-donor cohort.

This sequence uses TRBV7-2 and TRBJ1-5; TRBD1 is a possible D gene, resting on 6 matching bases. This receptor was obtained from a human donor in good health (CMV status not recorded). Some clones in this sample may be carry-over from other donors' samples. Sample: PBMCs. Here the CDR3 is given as CASSLRGGLQPQHF. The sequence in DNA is TGTGCCAGCAGCTTAAGGGGGGGACTCCAGCCCCAGCATTTT.